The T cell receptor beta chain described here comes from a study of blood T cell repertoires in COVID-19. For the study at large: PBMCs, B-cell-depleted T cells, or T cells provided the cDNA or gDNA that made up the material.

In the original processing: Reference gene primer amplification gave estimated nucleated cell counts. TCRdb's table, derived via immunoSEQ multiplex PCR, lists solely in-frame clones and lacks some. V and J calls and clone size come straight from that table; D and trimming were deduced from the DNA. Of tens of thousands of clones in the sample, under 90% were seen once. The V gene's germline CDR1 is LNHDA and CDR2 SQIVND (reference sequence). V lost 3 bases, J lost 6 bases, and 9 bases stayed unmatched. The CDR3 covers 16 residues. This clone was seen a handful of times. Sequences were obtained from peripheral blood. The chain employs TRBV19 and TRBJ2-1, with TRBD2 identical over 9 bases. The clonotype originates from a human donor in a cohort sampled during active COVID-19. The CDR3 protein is CASSIDSGGLPNEQFF. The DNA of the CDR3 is TGTGCCAGTAGTATTGATAGCGGGGGCCTACCCAATGAGCAGTTCTTC.